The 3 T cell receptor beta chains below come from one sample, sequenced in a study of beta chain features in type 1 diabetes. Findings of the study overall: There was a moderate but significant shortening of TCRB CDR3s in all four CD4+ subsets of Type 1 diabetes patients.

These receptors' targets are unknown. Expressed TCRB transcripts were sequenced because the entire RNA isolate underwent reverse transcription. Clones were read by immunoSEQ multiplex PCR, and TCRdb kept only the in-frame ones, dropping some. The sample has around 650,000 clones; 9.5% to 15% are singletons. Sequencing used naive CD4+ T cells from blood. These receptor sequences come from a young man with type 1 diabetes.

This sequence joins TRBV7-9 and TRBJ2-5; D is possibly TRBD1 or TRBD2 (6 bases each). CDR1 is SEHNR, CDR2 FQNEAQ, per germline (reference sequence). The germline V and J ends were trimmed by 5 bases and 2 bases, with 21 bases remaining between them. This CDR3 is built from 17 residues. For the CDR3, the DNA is TGTGCCAGCAGCCCCACCCCCCGAGGGGGGCCTCAAGAGACCCAGTACTTC. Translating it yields CASSPTPRGGPQETQYF. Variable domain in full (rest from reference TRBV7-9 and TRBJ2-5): DTGVSQNPRHKITKRGQNVTFRCDPISEHNRLYWYRQTLGQGPEFLTYFQNEAQLEKSRLLSDRFSAERPKGSFSTLEIQRTEQGDSAMYLCASSPTPRGGPQETQYFGPGTRLLVL.

The CDR3 region has the DNA TGTGCCAGCAGCGTACAGGGGTTAAGGAGCACAGATACGCAGTATTTT. Residues: CASSVQGLRSTDTQYF. This sequence joins TRBV9 and TRBJ2-3, with a weak D call TRBD1 (6 bases). CDR1 is SGDLS, CDR2 YYNGEE, per germline. The CDR3 is 16 residues long. The ends were cut back, 1 base at V and 0 bases at J, with 12 bases in the middle.

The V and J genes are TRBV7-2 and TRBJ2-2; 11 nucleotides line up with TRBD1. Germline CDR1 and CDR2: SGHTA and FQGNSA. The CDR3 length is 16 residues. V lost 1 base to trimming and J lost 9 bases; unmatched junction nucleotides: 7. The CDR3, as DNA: TGTGCCAGCAGCTTAGATTACCGGGACAGGGGGAGGGAGCTGTTTTTT. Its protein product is CASSLDYRDRGRELFF.